This T cell receptor (beta chain) came from a study of immune heterogeneity within non-small cell lung tumors. TCR beta CDR3 amplification used multiplex PCR with 32 V and 13 J primers. TCRdb recomputed calls from the multiplex PCR reads with MiXCR, one row per CDR3 protein. Of around 9,200 distinct CDR3 sequences listed, 30% to 35% are singletons. General study results and limits: Both recurring identical dominant CDR3 beta clonotypes and site-unique high-frequency clones were observed across tumor sites within a patient.

For this clonotype: Antigen specificity is unknown.

Germline V gives CDR1 SGHTA, CDR2 FQGNSA. The CDR3 runs 13 residues. The germline V and J ends were trimmed by 1 base and 6 bases, with 9 bases remaining between them. The starting template was genomic DNA from bulk tumor, around 660 ng per sample. During surgery, several far-apart biopsies were obtained from every primary tumor. The study enrolled patients with untreated, newly diagnosed non-small cell lung cancer who underwent curative surgery. The sequenced material came from lung tumor tissue. The rearrangement joins TRBV7-2 to TRBJ2-5; D remains unclear. The receptor comes from a man between 60 and 75 years old with non-small cell lung cancer. The CDR3 nucleotides read TGTGCCAGCAGCTTAGGGTACAGCCAGACCCAGTACTTC. This sequence encodes CASSLGYSQTQYF.